The T cell receptor beta chain described here comes from a study of identifying expanded T cells in peripheral blood (dated by TCRdb to the late 2010s). Regarding the study in general: Technical replicates were generated by sequencing separate aliquots of the same genomic DNA pool, with four replicates compared pairwise.

Regarding this clone: Its antigen is currently not known. Qualities for individual bases were not recorded, and no much larger clone is one base off.

The immunoSEQ Assay, which uses bias-controlled multiplex PCR amplification of genomic DNA, was used to profile TCRbeta CDR3 regions. In the original analysis: To quantify the absolute abundance of each unique TCRbeta CDR3 region, the sequences were collapsed and filtered. Differential abundance was tested with a binomial (Fisher-equivalent) model and with a beta-binomial model adding time-dependent variance fitted from healthy donors. Clones with fewer than 5 combined templates were excluded, and clones with Benjamini-Hochberg FDR below 0.01 were called differentially abundant. Using the form v = (b*log(k)+a)^2, the beta-binomial variance was modeled as a function of the total template count across the two samples. The table comes from immuneACCESS by way of TCRdb, which keeps in-frame sequences with V and J called. Part of the clones is missing from these tables; in studies checked, under half for an unresolved V gene and the rest for unknown reasons. V and J calls and clone size come straight from that table; D and trimming were deduced from the DNA. Counted in this sample were some 93,000 clones; over 75% of them appeared once. Together, the top ten hold under 6% of the sample.

No immune events such as infections were documented for the healthy donors during the collection period. Time-dependent variance in a beta-binomial model of T-cell clone differential abundance was calibrated using healthy-donor blood repertoires as a training cohort. The training cohort was composed of about 10 healthy donors, 3 female and 7 male. On average the donors were around 45 years old, and their ages spanned 29 to 64 years. Whole blood, obtained from a commercial supplier, was collected from each healthy donor at three time points spaced approximately 13 days apart. For immunosequencing, genomic DNA was extracted from unsorted whole blood. The investigation overall reported the following: The authors expected that over much longer intervals, such as months to years, biological variance in healthy repertoires might increase even further. Across all healthy-donor time intervals, the beta-binomial model significantly lowered both the number of clones called differentially abundant and the false-positive rate. Variance in clone template counts between approximately 2-week samples significantly increased with total template count across all healthy donors. Between technical replicates the binomial model flagged around 1.2 differentially abundant clones, whereas over approximately two weeks the binomial model flagged about 15 and over four weeks approximately 20.

V loses 1 base, J loses 8 bases, and the germline ends lie 12 bases apart. Looking up the germline V gene (reference sequence) yields CDR1 SEHNR and CDR2 FQNEAQ. Its CDR3 holds 14 amino acids, cysteine through phenylalanine. The read is trimmed to its CDR3 DNA, 42 bases read in frame from base 1. The sample was blood. The chain is made from TRBV7-9 and TRBJ1-3, with the D gene too uncertain to name. The sequence was collected from a person aged 18 to 75 in good health. The CDR3 reads as follows: CASSLVAGRDTIYF. The DNA sequence is given as TGTGCCAGCAGCTTAGTAGCCGGGAGGGACACCATATATTTT.